The clone carrying this TCR beta chain was detected only a few times. The entry originates in a study of T-cell memory formation after mild COVID-19. TCRdb fed the 5' RACE reads into MiXCR, producing one record per CDR3 protein. The data contain about 320,000 distinct CDR3 sequences, roughly an eighth of them singletons. V shed 5 bases and J 2 bases; nucleotides not matched to a gene: 7. The CDR3 spans 16 residues. CDR1 and CDR2 (germline): SGHRS, YFSETQ. The chain links TRBV5-1 to TRBJ2-2; 9 positions agree with TRBD2. Input material: PBMCs or a T cell subset sorted from them (not recorded which). This clonotype was sampled from a man younger than 35 who had mild COVID-19 (a few samples of this study predate the infection). Cell type and time point are not known. CDR3 loop: CASSSRLAVNTGELFF. CDR3 DNA: TGCGCCAGCAGTTCCAGACTAGCGGTAAACACCGGGGAGCTGTTTTTT. Variable domain in full (rest from reference TRBV5-1 and TRBJ2-2): KAGVTQTPRYLIKTRGQQVTLSCSPISGHRSVSWYQQTPGQGLQFLFEYFSETQRNKGNFPGRFSGRQFSNSRSEMNVSTLELGDSALYLCASSSRLAVNTGELFFGEGSRLTVL.